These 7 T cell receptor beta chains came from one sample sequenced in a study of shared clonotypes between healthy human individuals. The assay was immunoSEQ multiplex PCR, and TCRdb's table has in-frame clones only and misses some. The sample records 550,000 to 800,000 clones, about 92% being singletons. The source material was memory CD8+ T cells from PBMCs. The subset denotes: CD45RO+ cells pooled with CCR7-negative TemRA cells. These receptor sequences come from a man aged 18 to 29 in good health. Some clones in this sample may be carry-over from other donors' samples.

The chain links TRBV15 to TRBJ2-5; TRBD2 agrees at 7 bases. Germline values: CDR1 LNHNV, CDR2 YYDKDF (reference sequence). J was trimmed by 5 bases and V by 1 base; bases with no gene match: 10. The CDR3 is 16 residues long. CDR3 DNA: TGTGCCACCAGCAGAGGGGAAAGACTAGCAGGGGAGACCCAGTACTTC. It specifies CATSRGERLAGETQYF.

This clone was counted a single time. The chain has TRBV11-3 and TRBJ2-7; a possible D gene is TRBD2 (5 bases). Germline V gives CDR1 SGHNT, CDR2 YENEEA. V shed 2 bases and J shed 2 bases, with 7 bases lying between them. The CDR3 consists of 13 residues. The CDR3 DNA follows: TGTGCCAGCAGCTTATCCGGGACCTACGAGCAGTACTTC. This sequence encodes CASSLSGTYEQYF. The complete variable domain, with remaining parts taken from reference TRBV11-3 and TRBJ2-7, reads EAGVVQSPRYKIIEKKQPVAFWCNPISGHNTLYWYLQNLGQGPELLIRYENEEAVDDSQLPKDRFSAERLKGVDSTLKIQPAELGDSAVYLCASSLSGTYEQYFGPGTRLTVT.

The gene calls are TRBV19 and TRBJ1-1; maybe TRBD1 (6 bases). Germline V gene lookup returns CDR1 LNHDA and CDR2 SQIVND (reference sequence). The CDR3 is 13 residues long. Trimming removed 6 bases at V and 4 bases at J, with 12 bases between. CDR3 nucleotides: TGTGCCAGTAGATTCCAGGGGTTCACTGAAGCTTTCTTT. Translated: CASRFQGFTEAFF.

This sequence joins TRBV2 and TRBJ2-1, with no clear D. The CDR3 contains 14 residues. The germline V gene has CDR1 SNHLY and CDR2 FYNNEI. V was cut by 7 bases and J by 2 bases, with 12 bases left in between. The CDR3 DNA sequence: TGTGCCAGCAAGCCCGGCCGAGCCTACAATGAGCAGTTCTTC. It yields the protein CASKPGRAYNEQFF. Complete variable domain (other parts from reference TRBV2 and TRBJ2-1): EPEVTQTPSHQVTQMGQEVILRCVPISNHLYFYWYRQILGQKVEFLVSFYNNEISEKSEIFDDQFSVERPDGSNFTLKIRSTKLEDSAMYFCASKPGRAYNEQFFGPGTRLTVL.

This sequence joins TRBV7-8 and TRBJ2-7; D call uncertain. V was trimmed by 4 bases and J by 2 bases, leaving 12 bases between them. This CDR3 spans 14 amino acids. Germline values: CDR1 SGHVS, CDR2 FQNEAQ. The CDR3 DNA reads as TGTGCCAGCAGCTCCTACAGAGAAACCTACGAGCAGTACTTC. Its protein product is CASSSYRETYEQYF. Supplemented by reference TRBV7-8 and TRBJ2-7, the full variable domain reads GAGVSQSPRYKVAKRGQDVALRCDPISGHVSLFWYQQALGQGPEFLTYFQNEAQLDKSGLPSDRFFAERPEGSVSTLKIQRTQQEDSAVYLCASSSYRETYEQYFGPGTRLTVT.

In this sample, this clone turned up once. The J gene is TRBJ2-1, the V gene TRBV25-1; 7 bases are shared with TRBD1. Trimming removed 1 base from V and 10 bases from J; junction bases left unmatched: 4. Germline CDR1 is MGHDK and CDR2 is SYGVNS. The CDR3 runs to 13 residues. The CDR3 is CASSELRQGEQFF. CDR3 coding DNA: TGTGCCAGCAGTGAATTAAGACAGGGCGAGCAGTTCTTC.

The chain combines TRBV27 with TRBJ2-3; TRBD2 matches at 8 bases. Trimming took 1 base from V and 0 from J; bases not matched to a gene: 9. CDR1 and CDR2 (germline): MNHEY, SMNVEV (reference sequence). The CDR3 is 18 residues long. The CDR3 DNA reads TGTGCCAGCAGTTTATACCCCCCGGGAGGGTCTAGCACAGATACGCAGTATTTT. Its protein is CASSLYPPGGSSTDTQYF.